The 19 T cell receptor beta chains reported below all come from one sample, sequenced in a study of shared clonotypes between healthy human individuals (dated by TCRdb to 2019 to 2021). Receptor amplification or capture employed the immunoSEQ multiplex PCR assay. In TCRdb, the immuneACCESS table is reduced to in-frame sequences with V and J assigned. These tables do not hold every clone; where another copy was compared, an unresolved V gene accounts for under half, and the others remain unexplained. The sample profile shows under 550,000 clones; 90% to 96% of them were found once. The ten biggest clones cover about 0.064% of the sample. Source material: naive CD4+ T cells sorted from blood. The intended sense of this specimen's cell subset or site label: CD45RA+ positively selected. The origin of the receptors is a woman aged 25 to 39 in good health.

The rearrangement links TRBV12-5 to TRBJ2-7, with 7 bases identical to TRBD2. Per germline, CDR1 LGHNT and CDR2 FRNRAP. The CDR3 runs 13 residues. V shed 6 bases and J 5 bases; nucleotides not matched to a gene: 7. As DNA, the CDR3 is TGTGCTAGTGGGTGGGGAGGGACCCACGAGCAGTACTTC. This sequence encodes CASGWGGTHEQYF. Looking up the rest from reference TRBV12-5 and TRBJ2-7 gives the full variable domain: DARVTQTPRHKVTEMGQEVTMRCQPILGHNTVFWYRQTMMQGLELLAYFRNRAPLDDSGMPKDRFSAEMPDATLATLKIQPSEPRDSAVYFCASGWGGTHEQYFGPGTRLTVT.

This rearrangement joins TRBV5-8 to TRBJ2-3; TRBD2 matches at 7 bases. Germline trimming cut 6 bases from V and 0 bases from J; bases unmatched to any gene: 10. The CDR3 covers 16 residues. Germline lookup yields CDR1 SGHTS and CDR2 YDEGEE. CDR3 nucleotide sequence: TGTGCCAGCACCTACACGCGGGAGACTAGCACAGATACGCAGTATTTT. Amino acid sequence: CASTYTRETSTDTQYF.

The chain joins TRBV7-9 to TRBJ2-7, with D possibly matching TRBD2 (6 bases). Germline V gene data show CDR1 as SEHNR and CDR2 as FQNEAQ (reference sequence). The CDR3 runs 15 residues. V was trimmed by 3 bases and J by 0 bases, leaving 12 bases between them. The CDR3: CASSLGDGSSYEQYF. CDR3 coding DNA: TGTGCCAGCAGCTTGGGGGACGGGAGCTCCTACGAGCAGTACTTC.

The rearrangement joins TRBV6-1 to TRBJ2-2; 10 nucleotides line up with TRBD2. The V gene end was trimmed by 8 bases and the J gene end by 5 bases; junction bases not matched to a gene: 8. CDR3 length: 15 residues. Germline V CDR1 and CDR2: MNHNS, SASEGT. The CDR3 here is CASWTSGLYTGELFF. The CDR3 nucleotides are TGTGCCAGCTGGACTAGCGGACTGTATACCGGGGAGCTGTTTTTT.

The chain couples TRBV7-9 to TRBJ1-1; 7 bases fit TRBD1. Trimming removed 5 bases from V and 0 bases from J; junction bases left unmatched: 9. CDR3 length: 16 residues. The germline V gene has CDR1 SEHNR and CDR2 FQNEAQ (reference sequence). The CDR3 DNA sequence: TGTGCCAGCAGCCACCACACAGGGGCAATGAACACTGAAGCTTTCTTT. Protein: CASSHHTGAMNTEAFF.

The chain combines TRBV4-1 with TRBJ2-7; D gene ambiguous. This CDR3 spans 14 amino acids. From germline, CDR1 is MGHRA and CDR2 YSYEKL. Trimming took off 5 bases at V and 0 bases at J, with 11 bases between the two ends. This chain's CDR3 is CASSFIESSYEQYF. The CDR3 region has the DNA TGCGCCAGCAGCTTTATCGAGAGCTCCTACGAGCAGTACTTC.

V is TRBV10-1 and J is TRBJ2-1; D is unresolved. This CDR3 contains 12 residues. V lost 3 bases to trimming and J lost 5 bases, with 5 bases between them. Germline CDR1 is WNHNN and CDR2 is SYGVQD (reference sequence). The CDR3 DNA follows: TGCGCCAGCAGTGAACCGGACAATGAGCAGTTCTTC. Amino acid sequence: CASSEPDNEQFF.

The chain links TRBV19 to TRBJ1-1; D gene unclear. V lost 4 bases and J lost 5, with 11 bases in between. The CDR3 runs 13 residues. In germline, CDR1 is LNHDA, CDR2 SQIVND (reference sequence). CDR3 nucleotides: TGTGCCAGTAGTAGGGTTAGGGATACTGAAGCTTTCTTT. Translating gives CASSRVRDTEAFF.

The V gene is TRBV7-2, the J gene TRBJ2-7, with D perhaps given as TRBD1 or TRBD2 (5 bases each). Trimming removed 5 bases from V and 2 bases from J, with 13 bases in between. Germline V gene data show CDR1 as SGHTA and CDR2 as FQGNSA. The CDR3 totals 14 residues. The CDR3 nucleotides are TGTGCCAGCAGCAAGCGGCGGACAACCTACGAGCAGTACTTC. Translated, it gives CASSKRRTTYEQYF.

This chain links TRBV28 with TRBJ1-4; possibly TRBD1 for D (5 bases). The CDR3 covers 14 residues. V lost 2 bases and J 7 bases, leaving 11 bases between the germline ends. The germline V gene encodes CDR1 MDHEN and CDR2 SYDVKM. The CDR3 DNA sequence: TGTGCCAGCAGTTTAGTGGGGGGAGGTGAAAAACTGTTTTTT. This sequence encodes CASSLVGGGEKLFF.

The CDR3: CASSPDQTTPQYF. As DNA, the CDR3 is TGTGCCAGCAGCCCGGACCAGACTACGCCCCAGTACTTC. The chain employs TRBV7-7 and TRBJ2-5; D perhaps matches TRBD2 (5 bases). CDR1 and CDR2 (germline): SSHAT, FNYEAQ (reference sequence). Trimming pared 5 bases from V and 9 bases from J, leaving 16 bases between. The CDR3 is made up of 13 amino acids.

To note about this clone: The junction departs from germline at one end; a sequencing error may be responsible. This rearrangement joins TRBV6-5 to TRBJ1-1, with no clear D. The germline CDR1 and CDR2 sequences are MNHEY and SVGAGI. The CDR3 has 13 residues. The CDR3 nucleotides read TGTGCCATCAGTGAAGGTCAGAACACTGAAGCTTTCTTT. Protein product: CAISEGQNTEAFF.

J is TRBJ2-2 and V is TRBV10-3; D perhaps matches TRBD2 (6 bases). The CDR3 totals 15 residues. V was shortened by 0 bases and J by 1 base, with 6 bases between the two germline ends. CDR1 is ENHRY, CDR2 SYGVKD, per germline. The CDR3: CAISESSGNTGELFF. Here the CDR3 DNA reads TGTGCCATCAGTGAGTCTAGCGGGAACACCGGGGAGCTGTTTTTT.

The CDR3 region is CASRIPGQPQHF. Here the CDR3 DNA reads TGTGCCAGCAGGATTCCGGGTCAGCCCCAGCATTTT. The rearrangement joins TRBV28 to TRBJ1-5; no firm D call. The CDR3 runs to 12 residues. Germline lookup yields CDR1 MDHEN and CDR2 SYDVKM. V was pared by 6 bases and J by 6 bases, with 9 bases between.

This chain joins TRBV5-5 and TRBJ2-5; the D gene is possibly TRBD1 (7 bases). The CDR3 has 14 amino acids. V was trimmed by 2 bases and J by 4 bases, leaving 12 bases between them. Germline CDR1 SGHKS, CDR2 YYEKEE (reference sequence). CDR3 nucleotides: TGTGCCAGCAGCTTCAACAGGGGAGGAGAGACCCAGTACTTC. Its protein is CASSFNRGGETQYF.

This rearrangement joins TRBV2 to TRBJ1-1; tentatively, D is TRBD1 (5 bases). Germline CDR1 SNHLY, CDR2 FYNNEI. V was shortened by 4 bases and J by 5 bases, with 14 bases between the two germline ends. There are 14 residues in the CDR3. CDR3 coding DNA: TGTGCCAGCAGTGCGGAGGGGTTAAGGACTGAAGCTTTCTTT. It codes for CASSAEGLRTEAFF.

The chain combines TRBV7-2 with TRBJ1-5; the D gene is possibly TRBD1 (6 bases). This CDR3 has 15 residues. Germline-derived CDR1 and CDR2 are SGHTA and FQGNSA. V dropped 5 bases and J dropped 4 bases, with 15 bases sitting between them. DNA of the CDR3: TGTGCCAGCAGCGTACAGGGAGGGAGGAATCAGCCCCAGCATTTT. Amino acids: CASSVQGGRNQPQHF.

As for this clone: Distinct nucleotide sequences in the sample also encode this CDR3. The CDR3 loop is CASGRSNQPQHF. The CDR3 region has the DNA TGTGCCAGTGGACGTAGCAATCAGCCCCAGCATTTT. The chain links TRBV19 to TRBJ1-5; no reliable D call. The germline V gene has CDR1 LNHDA and CDR2 SQIVND (reference sequence). This CDR3 has 12 residues. V lost 8 bases and J lost 0, with 5 bases in between.

The chain is built from TRBV6-1 and TRBJ1-1; D unresolved. Germline loops: CDR1 MNHNS, CDR2 SASEGT. This CDR3 spans 9 amino acids. V was trimmed by 6 bases and J by 8 bases, leaving 4 bases between them. The DNA for the CDR3 is TGTGCCAGCAGCGGGGAAGCTTTCTTT. This sequence encodes CASSGEAFF.